Below are 30 T cell receptor beta chains sequenced from a single sample in a study of blood T cell repertoires in COVID-19 (dated by TCRdb to about 2020). Library preparation employed the immunoSEQ multiplex PCR assay. TCRdb took over this immuneACCESS table, retaining in-frame rearrangements with V and J assigned. Such tables are incomplete; in checked studies, under half of the missing clones stem from an unresolved V gene, and the remainder is unexplained. The sample table holds tens of thousands of clones, of which more than 80% were seen once. Together, the top ten hold around 4.8% of the sample. Material for sequencing was peripheral blood. All receptors derive from an elderly woman with active or convalescent COVID-19.

This clone was seen just once. The chain joins TRBV14 to TRBJ2-2, with a possible D match to TRBD2 (6 bases). CDR3 length: 19 residues. Germline lookup yields CDR1 SGHDN and CDR2 FVKESK. V was clipped by 0 bases and J by 3 bases, with 20 bases between them. CDR3 residues: CASSQDLLIGTSYTGELFF. CDR3 DNA sequence: TGTGCCAGCAGCCAAGATCTTCTTATTGGGACTTCTTACACCGGGGAGCTGTTTTTT.

The chain employs TRBV2 and TRBJ2-3; 7 nucleotides match TRBD2. Germline V CDR1 and CDR2: SNHLY, FYNNEI. V lost 6 bases and J lost 2; bases outside the gene matches: 8. CDR3 length equals 15 residues. The CDR3 reads CASSVRGSYTDTQYF. CDR3 nucleotide sequence: TGTGCCAGCAGCGTGCGGGGGAGCTACACAGATACGCAGTATTTT.

The V and J genes are TRBV4-1 and TRBJ2-3; perhaps TRBD1 as D (6 bases). The V gene lost 6 bases and the J gene lost 0 bases, with 16 bases spanning the gap. The germline gives CDR1 MGHRA, CDR2 YSYEKL. CDR3 length: 16 amino acids. CDR3 sequence (DNA): TGCGCCAGCAGTCGATTCTACAGGGTCAGCACAGATACGCAGTATTTT. This gives the protein CASSRFYRVSTDTQYF.

The chain has TRBV7-3 and TRBJ2-1; 9 nucleotides line up with TRBD2. The CDR3 is made up of 15 amino acids. V trimming: 6 bases; J trimming: 7 bases; junction bases outside the gene matches: 10. CDR1 and CDR2 from the germline V gene are SGHTA and FQGTGA. The CDR3 protein is CASSKAGGVYNEQFF. The CDR3 DNA follows: TGTGCCAGCAGTAAAGCGGGAGGAGTCTATAATGAGCAGTTCTTC. The entire variable domain, with the rest obtained from reference TRBV7-3 and TRBJ2-1, is as follows: GAGVSQTPSNKVTEKGKYVELRCDPISGHTALYWYRQSLGQGPEFLIYFQGTGAADDSGLPNDRFFAVRPEGSVSTLKIQRTERGDSAVYLCASSKAGGVYNEQFFGPGTRLTVL.

The V gene is TRBV5-6, the J gene TRBJ2-2; no definite D call. The germline V gene has CDR1 SGHDT and CDR2 YYEEEE. The CDR3 extends over 15 amino acids. V shed 4 bases and J shed 4 bases, with 14 bases lying between them. Here the CDR3 DNA reads TGTGCCAGCAGCCCGAGTTGGTGGGCCACCGGGGAGCTGTTTTTT. Protein product: CASSPSWWATGELFF.

The rearrangement links TRBV28 to TRBJ2-5; the match to TRBD2 covers 8 bases. In germline, CDR1 is MDHEN, CDR2 SYDVKM. The trim removed 1 base at V and 2 bases at J, leaving 9 bases unmatched. CDR3 length: 17 amino acids. CDR3 in DNA: TGTGCCAGCAGTTTATCCACGGGGGGGCAGATTCAAGAGACCCAGTACTTC. It codes for CASSLSTGGQIQETQYF.

The chain uses TRBV18 and TRBJ2-1, with D maybe TRBD1 (6 bases). Germline V gene lookup returns CDR1 KGHSH and CDR2 LQKENI. CDR3 length: 16 residues. V was pared by 5 bases and J by 4 bases, with 18 bases between. As DNA, the CDR3 is TGTGCCAGCTCAATCATTGGGGACAACAAGTACAATGAGCAGTTCTTC. It is translated as CASSIIGDNKYNEQFF. The entire variable domain, with the rest obtained from reference TRBV18 and TRBJ2-1, is as follows: NAGVMQNPRHLVRRRGQEARLRCSPMKGHSHVYWYRQLPEEGLKFMVYLQKENIIDESGMPKERFSAEFPKEGPSILRIQQVVRGDSAAYFCASSIIGDNKYNEQFFGPGTRLTVL.

In its sample, this clone was seen a few times. DNA for the CDR3: TGTGCCAGCAGTACTCCTACAGGGGGGAATTACAATGAGCAGTTCTTC. This codes for CASSTPTGGNYNEQFF. The chain links TRBV6-2 or TRBV6-3 to TRBJ2-1; 8 bases match TRBD1. CDR3 length: 16 amino acids. V was pared by 5 bases and J by 4 bases, with 10 bases of the junction left unmatched. Germline-derived CDR1 and CDR2 are MNHEY and SVGEGT.

The chain is built from TRBV19 and TRBJ2-3; D possibly corresponds to TRBD2 (5 bases). Germline V gene data show CDR1 as LNHDA and CDR2 as SQIVND (reference sequence). The CDR3 length is 14 residues. Trimming took 1 base from V and 4 from J, leaving 9 bases between them. The CDR3: CASSIAREPDTQYF. The CDR3, as DNA: TGTGCCAGTAGTATAGCCCGGGAACCAGATACGCAGTATTTT.

The J gene is TRBJ1-5, the V gene TRBV20-1, with 9 bases matching TRBD1. The CDR3 totals 15 residues. Germline lookup yields CDR1 DFQATT and CDR2 SNEGSKA (reference sequence). Losses at the gene ends were 3 bases for V and 6 bases for J; bases not matched to a gene: 9. CDR3 sequence reads: CSASPGTGTGQPQHF. For the CDR3, the DNA is TGCAGTGCTAGTCCCGGGACAGGGACGGGTCAGCCCCAGCATTTT.

The chain employs TRBV6-1 and TRBJ2-3; 9 bases agree with TRBD2. The germline V gene has CDR1 MNHNS and CDR2 SASEGT. There are 16 residues in the CDR3. The V and J ends lost 2 bases and 5 bases, in that order; junction bases with no gene match: 8. CDR3 sequence: CASSEYGRGGKDTQYF. The DNA for the CDR3 is TGTGCCAGCAGTGAATATGGGCGGGGGGGCAAAGATACGCAGTATTTT.

This clone appeared once. This chain connects TRBV6-2 or TRBV6-3 to TRBJ1-5, with 9 positions matching TRBD1. The J segment lost 1 base and the V segment lost 0 bases, leaving 10 bases of the junction unmatched. The CDR3 runs 19 residues. Germline CDR1 and CDR2: MNHEY and SVGEGT. Here the CDR3 DNA reads TGTGCCAGCAGTTACTCTCGCGACAGGGGGGGAATAAGCAATCAGCCCCAGCATTTT. Translating gives CASSYSRDRGGISNQPQHF.

The CDR3 here is CASSELWRTEAFF. The CDR3 bases are TGTGCCAGCAGTGAATTGTGGAGGACTGAAGCTTTCTTT. The chain couples TRBV2 to TRBJ1-1; D is unresolved. The V end lost 2 bases, the J end lost 5 bases, and 9 bases lay between the germline ends. The V gene's germline CDR1 is SNHLY and CDR2 FYNNEI. CDR3 length: 13 amino acids.

The chain couples TRBV29-1 to TRBJ2-1; D may be TRBD2 (5 bases). The CDR3 spans 14 residues. V gave up 6 bases and J gave up 4 bases, with 16 bases separating them. The V gene's germline CDR1 is SQVTM and CDR2 ANQGSEA. The CDR3 DNA follows: TGCAGCGTCAGCCCCGGACGGAGGTACAATGAGCAGTTCTTC. This codes for CSVSPGRRYNEQFF.

The CDR3 is CASSLGTSAEQFF. CDR3 nucleotide sequence: TGTGCCAGCAGCCTGGGGACTAGCGCTGAGCAGTTCTTC. The chain joins TRBV5-4 to TRBJ2-1, with 10 bases identical to TRBD2. Germline assignment: CDR1 SGHNT and CDR2 YYREEE (reference sequence). The V gene end was trimmed by 4 bases and the J gene end by 9 bases; junction bases not matched to a gene: 4. CDR3 size: 13 residues. The complete variable domain, with remaining parts taken from reference TRBV5-4 and TRBJ2-1, reads ETGVTQSPTHLIKTRGQQVTLRCSSQSGHNTVSWYQQALGQGPQFIFQYYREEENGRGNFPPRFSGLQFPNYSSELNVNALELDDSALYLCASSLGTSAEQFFGPGTRLTVL.

There are a few counts of this clone. For the CDR3, the DNA is TGCGCCAGCAGCCCGGAGGGACAGATATACAATGAGCAGTTCTTC. Translating it yields CASSPEGQIYNEQFF. The V call is TRBV5-1, the J call TRBJ2-1, with D tentatively TRBD1 (7 bases). The CDR3 extends over 15 amino acids. Deletions cut 4 bases from V and 4 bases from J, with 15 bases between. Germline assignment: CDR1 SGHRS and CDR2 YFSETQ.

The chain employs TRBV4-1 and TRBJ2-3; 8 bases are a match to TRBD2. CDR3 size: 16 residues. In germline, CDR1 is MGHRA, CDR2 YSYEKL. Trimming cost V 0 bases and J 14 bases; bases outside gene matches: 16. In DNA form, the CDR3 reads TGCGCCAGCAGCCAAGATCAATCCCTGACTAGCGCGGGATTGTATTTT. Its protein product is CASSQDQSLTSAGLYF.

The chain combines TRBV7-6 with TRBJ2-1; the D gene is possibly TRBD1 (7 bases). CDR3 length equals 16 residues. The V gene lost 0 bases and the J gene lost 4 bases, with 13 bases spanning the gap. CDR1 and CDR2 from the germline V gene are SGHVS and FNYEAQ. Here the CDR3 DNA reads TGTGCCAGCAGCTTAGCCGCGGGACAGCAATACAATGAGCAGTTCTTC. It translates to CASSLAAGQQYNEQFF.

J is TRBJ2-3 and V is TRBV18; D possibly corresponds to TRBD2 (6 bases). The length of the CDR3 is 16 residues. In germline, CDR1 is KGHSH, CDR2 LQKENI. V lost 3 bases and J 4 bases, leaving 17 bases between the germline ends. The DNA for the CDR3 is TGTGCCAGCTCACCGATGGGGGGAGGTGGAGCAGATACGCAGTATTTT. This gives the protein CASSPMGGGGADTQYF.

This chain links TRBV27 with TRBJ2-3; 7 nucleotides line up with TRBD1. Losses at the gene ends were 6 bases for V and 6 bases for J; bases not matched to a gene: 15. The CDR3 sequence is 16 residues long. Germline CDR1 reads MNHEY; CDR2 reads SMNVEV (reference sequence). The CDR3 here is CASSRTGAWAADTQYF. The CDR3 DNA sequence: TGTGCCAGCAGCCGCACAGGGGCGTGGGCGGCCGATACGCAGTATTTT.

The table lists this clone with a count of one. This rearrangement joins TRBV15 to TRBJ2-2; D unclear. Trimming pared 1 base from V and 6 bases from J, leaving 12 bases between. CDR3 size: 15 residues. The germline V gene encodes CDR1 LNHNV and CDR2 YYDKDF (reference sequence). The CDR3 here is CATSRAPMVAGELFF. CDR3 in DNA: TGTGCCACCAGCAGAGCTCCTATGGTGGCCGGGGAGCTGTTTTTT. Drawing the rest from reference TRBV15 and TRBJ2-2, the complete variable domain is DAMVIQNPRYQVTQFGKPVTLSCSQTLNHNVMYWYQQKSSQAPKLLFHYYDKDFNNEADTPDNFQSRRPNTSFCFLDIRSPGLGDTAMYLCATSRAPMVAGELFFGEGSRLTVL.

This clone was counted only a few times. The gene calls are TRBV27 and TRBJ1-5; TRBD1 agrees at 8 bases. V shed 6 bases and J 1 base; nucleotides not matched to a gene: 5. This CDR3 spans 15 amino acids. In germline, CDR1 is MNHEY, CDR2 SMNVEV (reference sequence). CDR3 residues: CASRPDRGSNQPQHF. The CDR3 nucleotides are TGTGCCAGCAGACCAGACAGGGGCAGCAATCAGCCCCAGCATTTT.

This clone was found a few times. This chain links TRBV7-2 with TRBJ2-2; 7 nucleotides agree with TRBD2. CDR3 length: 16 amino acids. Germline V gene sequence: CDR1 SGHTA, CDR2 FQGNSA. With 4 bases clipped from V and 2 bases from J, the junction kept 7 bases outside the gene matches. The CDR3 reads CASSSKTSSNTGELFF. DNA for the CDR3: TGTGCCAGCAGCTCGAAGACTAGCTCTAACACCGGGGAGCTGTTTTTT.

This clone was counted once. This chain uses TRBV7-2 with TRBJ1-4; weak D call: TRBD1 (5 bases). Germline CDR1 reads SGHTA; CDR2 reads FQGNSA. The CDR3 consists of 14 residues. The germline V and J ends were trimmed by 6 bases and 5 bases, with 13 bases remaining between them. The CDR3 loop reads CASRTGGSNEKLFF. CDR3 bases: TGTGCCAGCAGGACGGGGGGGAGCAATGAAAAACTGTTTTTT.

This clone was seen once. This rearrangement joins TRBV6-5 to TRBJ2-5, with unresolved D. Germline assignment: CDR1 MNHEY and CDR2 SVGAGI. V dropped 0 bases and J dropped 1 base, with 6 bases sitting between them. This CDR3 region has 14 residues. CDR3 sequence (DNA): TGTGCCAGCAGTTACTCTGGCAGCCAAGAGACCCAGTACTTC. It translates to CASSYSGSQETQYF.

This clone was seen once. This chain links TRBV6-2 or TRBV6-3 with TRBJ2-5, with 9 bases matching TRBD2. With V trimmed by 2 bases and J by 7 bases, 8 bases remained unmatched. The CDR3 is 15 residues long. CDR1 MNHEY and CDR2 SVGEGT come from the germline V gene. The CDR3 protein is CASSYVAGAKGTQYF. As DNA, the CDR3 is TGTGCCAGCAGTTACGTAGCGGGGGCCAAGGGGACCCAGTACTTC.

The gene calls are TRBV5-1 and TRBJ1-5; 7 bases line up with TRBD1. This CDR3 has 14 amino acids. Per germline, CDR1 SGHRS and CDR2 YFSETQ. V was pared by 4 bases and J by 2 bases, with 3 bases of the junction left unmatched. Written as DNA, the CDR3 is TGCGCCAGCAGCCCCGGGACAGGCAATCAGCCCCAGCATTTT. Translating gives CASSPGTGNQPQHF.

The chain carries TRBV6-2 or TRBV6-3 and TRBJ2-7, with 15 bases fitting TRBD2. CDR1 MNHEY and CDR2 SVGEGT come from the germline V gene. The ends lost 2 bases at V and 12 bases at J; junction bases unmatched: 11. This CDR3 is 16 amino acids long. The CDR3 DNA is TGTGCCAGCAGTTACCCCGGGACTAGCGGGAGGACCCACATGTACTTC. Its translation: CASSYPGTSGRTHMYF.

This rearrangement joins TRBV29-1 to TRBJ2-3; 11 positions match TRBD1. V dropped 6 bases and J dropped 2; count of bases not matched to a gene: 4. Germline CDR1 reads SQVTM; CDR2 reads ANQGSEA. The CDR3 runs to 14 residues. As DNA, the CDR3 is TGCAGCGTCACGGACAGGGGGCACACAGATACGCAGTATTTT. Its translation: CSVTDRGHTDTQYF.

V is TRBV28 and J is TRBJ1-5, with D possibly TRBD1 on 5 matching bases. V lost 9 bases and J lost 4, with 25 bases in between. This CDR3 region has 17 residues. The germline gives CDR1 MDHEN, CDR2 SYDVKM. The CDR3 DNA sequence: TGTGCCAGTCTCCCCCCCGGGGGGACGCATCATAATCAGCCCCAGCATTTT. It is translated as CASLPPGGTHHNQPQHF.